Listed here is a single TCR beta chain. Its specificity is not known. This record belongs to a study of shared clonotypes between healthy human individuals. The study, taken as a whole, reports: Some clonotypes were shared by all four sorted-subset donors, while others were not shared. The non-shared ones had lower generation probabilities than the shared ones. Sharing across four donors was highest in naive CD4 (around 5%) and lowest in memory CD8 (0.4%).

Deletions cut 11 bases from V and 3 bases from J, with 20 bases between. CDR1 is LGHNA, CDR2 YNFKEQ, per germline. The CDR3 sequence is 15 residues long. TCRdb keeps only in-frame clones here, not all; method: immunoSEQ multiplex PCR. The sample holds approximately 640,000 clones, about 90% seen once. This clonotype was obtained from a young man in good health. Some clones in this sample may be carry-over from other donors' samples. The specimen was memory CD8+ T cells from PBMCs. Subset denoted: CD45RO+ cells pooled with CCR7-negative TemRA cells. The chain links TRBV4-2 to TRBJ1-3, with D possibly matching TRBD1 (5 bases). The DNA of the CDR3 is TGTGCCTCCTGGGGCGGGACGAACAGTGGAAACACCATATATTTT. Translating gives CASWGGTNSGNTIYF.